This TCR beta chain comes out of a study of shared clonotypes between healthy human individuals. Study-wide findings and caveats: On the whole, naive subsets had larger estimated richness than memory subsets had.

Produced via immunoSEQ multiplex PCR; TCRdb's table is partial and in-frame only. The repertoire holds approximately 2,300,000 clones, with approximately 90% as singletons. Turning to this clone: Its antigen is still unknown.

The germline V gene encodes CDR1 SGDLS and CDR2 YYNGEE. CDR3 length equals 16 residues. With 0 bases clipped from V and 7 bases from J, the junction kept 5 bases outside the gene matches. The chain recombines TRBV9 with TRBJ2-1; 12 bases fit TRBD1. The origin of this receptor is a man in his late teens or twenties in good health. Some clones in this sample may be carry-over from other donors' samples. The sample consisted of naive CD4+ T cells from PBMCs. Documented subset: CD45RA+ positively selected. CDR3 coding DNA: TGTGCCAGCAGCGTAGATCCGGGACAGGGGGCGAATGAGCAGTTCTTC. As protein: CASSVDPGQGANEQFF.